This TCR beta chain was observed in a study of vaccination effects on CD4 cells after COVID-19. Turning to the study itself: Participants received two doses of either the BNT162b2 or mRNA-1273 vaccine. Broader study findings: Whether induced by infection or by vaccine, clones showed marked clonal contraction late after vaccination.

Measured with immunoSEQ multiplex PCR; TCRdb has only the in-frame clones, and not every one. The profile shows 55,000 to 80,000 clones, under 90% of them singletons. The CDR3 runs 12 residues. Deletions cut 4 bases from V and 4 bases from J, with 6 bases between. ViraFEST expansion of antigen-specific CD4+ T cells with viral peptide pools preceded sequencing. Investigators separated out CD4+ T cells once around 10 days of culture had passed. Vaccinees lacked prior SARS-CoV-2 infection and tested negative for nucleocapsid antibodies. Cultures of a few million PBMC per well contained approximately 9.6 IU/ml IL-2 plus 10 ug/ml peptides. Days 3 and 7 saw half the medium replaced with IL-2 medium. On this clone itself: As yet, its antigen is unknown.

The chain recombines TRBV12-3 or TRBV12-4 with TRBJ2-3; unclear D gene. This sequence was found in a human donor who received a COVID-19 vaccine. The input for sequencing was CD4+ T cells from PBMCs cultured with SARS-CoV-2 spike peptides, taken before COVID-19 vaccination. In DNA form, the CDR3 reads TGTGCCAGCAGTTCTAGGGCAGATACGCAGTATTTT. Protein product: CASSSRADTQYF.